The next 3 T cell receptor beta chains were all read from a single sample in a study of cytomegalovirus exposure and HLA in healthy donors. The PCR was carried out with 60 Vbeta primers and 13 Jbeta primers. Libraries were prepared by immunoSEQ multiplex PCR; TCRdb keeps only in-frame clonotypes and omits some of them. The sample gives approximately 170,000 clones, 80% to 90% of which show up once; roughly 2.3% is in the top ten. The sample consisted of PBMCs. The receptors stem from a male donor in good health and CMV-seronegative.

This clone was found once. The V and J genes are TRBV28 and TRBJ2-3; 9 bases match TRBD1. The CDR3 is 15 amino acids. Trimming at V came to 4 bases and at J to 2 bases, leaving 4 bases not matched to a gene. The germline V gene encodes CDR1 MDHEN and CDR2 SYDVKM. CDR3 DNA sequence: TGTGCCAGCAGTTCCGGGACAGGGCCCACAGATACGCAGTATTTT. This gives the protein CASSSGTGPTDTQYF.

This chain connects TRBV4-3 to TRBJ2-3; 9 bases align to TRBD2. The CDR3 is 16 amino acids. Germline values: CDR1 LGHNA, CDR2 YSLEER. Unmatched junction bases numbered 7, after V lost 1 base and J lost 5 bases. The CDR3 sequence is CASSQVAGGGRDTQYF. CDR3 sequence (DNA): TGCGCCAGCAGCCAAGTGGCGGGAGGGGGACGAGATACGCAGTATTTT.

The chain carries TRBV7-8 and TRBJ1-1; D remains ambiguous. V was clipped by 5 bases and J by 1 base, with 11 bases between them. The CDR3 extends over 14 amino acids. Germline V gene lookup returns CDR1 SGHVS and CDR2 FQNEAQ. CDR3 amino acids: CASSEQAGNTEAFF. CDR3 in DNA: TGTGCCAGCAGCGAGCAGGCAGGGAACACTGAAGCTTTCTTT.